Presented here are 18 T cell receptor beta chains from one specimen sequenced in a study of cytomegalovirus exposure and HLA in healthy donors. The PCR contained 60 Vbeta and 13 Jbeta primers. Sequencing used immunoSEQ multiplex PCR; TCRdb keeps in-frame clones, though not all of them. The sample records over 85,000 clones, just over 75% being singletons. Sequences were obtained from PBMCs. These receptors originate from a man aged 25-40 years in good health and CMV-seropositive.

V gene TRBV27 combines with J gene TRBJ1-1, with D maybe TRBD1 (5 bases). Germline V gene data show CDR1 as MNHEY and CDR2 as SMNVEV (reference sequence). V lost 5 bases and J lost 3, with 19 bases in between. This CDR3 is 16 amino acids long. Here the CDR3 reads CASSLGRGPLDTEAFF. CDR3 nucleotide sequence: TGTGCCAGCAGTCTAGGGAGGGGCCCCCTTGACACTGAAGCTTTCTTT.

The rearrangement uses TRBV6-5 and TRBJ2-7, with TRBD2 matching over 8 bases. CDR1 is MNHEY, CDR2 SVGAGI, per germline. CDR3 length: 14 amino acids. The V gene end was trimmed by 7 bases and the J gene end by 6 bases; junction bases not matched to a gene: 11. CDR3 sequence reads: CASTSSGGGPEQYF. DNA of the CDR3: TGTGCCAGCACTTCCTCCGGCGGGGGGCCCGAGCAGTACTTC.

J is TRBJ2-3 and V is TRBV13; TRBD1 might be the D (5 bases). V lost 1 base and J 2 bases, leaving 13 bases between the germline ends. In germline, CDR1 is PRHDT, CDR2 FYEKMQ (reference sequence). This CDR3 is 16 amino acids long. CDR3 protein: CASSLVLGPPTDTQYF. DNA of the CDR3: TGTGCCAGCAGCTTAGTGCTGGGGCCCCCCACAGATACGCAGTATTTT. The full variable domain, its missing parts supplied by reference TRBV13 and TRBJ2-3, is AAGVIQSPRHLIKEKRETATLKCYPIPRHDTVYWYQQGPGQDPQFLISFYEKMQSDKGSIPDRFSAQQFSDYHSELNMSSLELGDSALYFCASSLVLGPPTDTQYFGPGTRLTVL.

The chain has TRBV6-5 and TRBJ2-7; TRBD1 agrees at 7 bases. CDR1 and CDR2 from the germline V gene are MNHEY and SVGAGI. V was pared by 4 bases and J by 6 bases, with 6 bases of the junction left unmatched. This CDR3 comprises 13 residues. Written as DNA, the CDR3 is TGTGCCAGCAGTTCGACAGGGAAGGCCGAGCAGTACTTC. This sequence encodes CASSSTGKAEQYF.

In DNA form, the CDR3 reads TGCGCCAGCGTAGCTTACTATAATTCACCCCTCCACTTT. Protein product: CASVAYYNSPLHF. The rearrangement joins TRBV10-2 to TRBJ1-6; D not certain. The CDR3 is made up of 13 amino acids. Germline lookup yields CDR1 WSHSY and CDR2 SAAADI. V was cut by 8 bases and J by 3 bases, with 8 bases left in between.

V usage is TRBV7-2 and J usage is TRBJ2-7, with D possibly being TRBD2 (5 bases). V was cut by 5 bases and J by 3 bases, with 14 bases left in between. The CDR3 is 14 residues long. Germline CDR1 SGHTA, CDR2 FQGNSA. The CDR3 region is CASSPMGSGYEQYF. The CDR3 bases are TGTGCCAGCAGCCCGATGGGGAGCGGCTACGAGCAGTACTTC.

The chain recombines TRBV30 with TRBJ2-2, with 7 nucleotides matching TRBD1. This CDR3 region has 14 residues. The germline V gene encodes CDR1 GTSNPN and CDR2 SVGIG (reference sequence). V lost 5 bases, J lost 0 bases, and 3 bases stayed unmatched. CDR3 nucleotides: TGTGCCTGGGAGACAGGGCCGAACACCGGGGAGCTGTTTTTT. Translated: CAWETGPNTGELFF.

The rearrangement uses TRBV15 and TRBJ1-2; D gene ambiguous. This CDR3 has 14 residues. The germline V gene encodes CDR1 LNHNV and CDR2 YYDKDF (reference sequence). V was shortened by 5 bases and J by 7 bases, with 17 bases between the two germline ends. CDR3 amino acids: CATSSRTGIRGYTF. CDR3 DNA: TGTGCCACCAGCTCCAGGACCGGGATCCGTGGCTACACCTTC.

A single count supports this clone. The CDR3 is CASSFGIAGRDTQYF. The CDR3 bases are TGCGCCAGCAGCTTCGGGATAGCGGGGCGAGATACGCAGTATTTT. The chain employs TRBV5-1 and TRBJ2-3; 8 nucleotides match TRBD2. There are 15 residues in the CDR3. From germline, CDR1 is SGHRS and CDR2 YFSETQ. V lost 2 bases, J lost 5 bases, and 7 bases stayed unmatched.

The CDR3 region is CASSSRTGSPPYEQYF. The CDR3 DNA follows: TGTGCCAGCAGCTCCCGGACAGGGAGTCCCCCCTACGAGCAGTACTTC. The V and J genes are TRBV7-9 and TRBJ2-7, with 8 bases identical to TRBD1. This CDR3 is built from 16 residues. Germline CDR1 SEHNR, CDR2 FQNEAQ (reference sequence). Losses at the gene ends were 4 bases for V and 2 bases for J; bases not matched to a gene: 10. Based on the CDR3 plus reference TRBV7-9 and TRBJ2-7, the full variable domain is DTGVSQNPRHKITKRGQNVTFRCDPISEHNRLYWYRQTLGQGPEFLTYFQNEAQLEKSRLLSDRFSAERPKGSFSTLEIQRTEQGDSAMYLCASSSRTGSPPYEQYFGPGTRLTVT.

The CDR3 is CASSSDRGSHQPQHF. The CDR3, as DNA: TGTGCCAGTAGTAGCGACAGGGGGAGCCATCAGCCCCAGCATTTT. The chain links TRBV19 to TRBJ1-5; TRBD1 matches at 9 bases. The junction had 6 bases not matched to a gene; V was cut back by 4 bases and J by 5 bases. This CDR3 contains 15 residues. CDR1 LNHDA and CDR2 SQIVND come from the germline V gene (reference sequence).

The chain carries TRBV5-1 and TRBJ2-2; 7 bases map to TRBD2. The V gene's germline CDR1 is SGHRS and CDR2 YFSETQ. There are 15 residues in the CDR3. Unmatched junction bases numbered 3, after V lost 4 bases and J lost 0 bases. Written as DNA, the CDR3 is TGCGCCAGCAGCGGGGCGGGGGCGAACACCGGGGAGCTGTTTTTT. This translates into CASSGAGANTGELFF.

V is TRBV10-3 and J is TRBJ1-2; no definite D call. Trimming shortened V by 3 bases and J by 0 bases, and 11 bases separated the two germline ends. The CDR3 spans 15 residues. Germline V CDR1 and CDR2: ENHRY, SYGVKD. The CDR3 region has the DNA TGTGCCATCAGTGACCCCCCGCGGGCTAACTATGGCTACACCTTC. Protein: CAISDPPRANYGYTF.

This clone occurred a few times. The chain recombines TRBV29-1 with TRBJ2-7; 7 nucleotides agree with TRBD1. The CDR3 runs to 12 residues. Germline lookup yields CDR1 SQVTM and CDR2 ANQGSEA. After removal of 6 bases from V and 9 bases from J, the junction contained 11 bases not matched to a gene. CDR3 sequence reads: CSVSERQGSQYF. DNA of the CDR3: TGCAGCGTGTCGGAAAGACAGGGTTCGCAGTACTTC.

This clone was seen only a few times. The chain is built from TRBV12-5 and TRBJ2-1, with D unresolved. Per germline, CDR1 LGHNT and CDR2 FRNRAP. V was pared by 2 bases and J by 1 base, with 15 bases between. The CDR3 is 17 amino acids. CDR3 bases: TGTGCTAGTGGTTTGACCGGTCTTAACCGATCCTACAATGAGCAGTTCTTC. It codes for CASGLTGLNRSYNEQFF.

This chain joins TRBV18 and TRBJ2-5, with D unresolved. The CDR3 consists of 13 residues. Germline lookup yields CDR1 KGHSH and CDR2 LQKENI. V shed 3 bases and J shed 1 base, with 6 bases lying between them. For the CDR3, the DNA is TGTGCCAGCTCACCGCGCCGCCAAGAGACCCAGTACTTC. Translating it yields CASSPRRQETQYF.

The J gene is TRBJ1-6, the V gene TRBV2; D is undetermined. The CDR3 totals 11 residues. V gave up 5 bases and J gave up 7 bases, with 3 bases separating them. Germline V gene lookup returns CDR1 SNHLY and CDR2 FYNNEI. This chain's CDR3 is CASSSNSPLHF. The CDR3 DNA reads TGTGCCAGCAGTTCGAATTCACCCCTCCACTTT.

This clone has only a few counts. This chain connects TRBV5-1 to TRBJ1-4, with 9 bases lining up with TRBD1. CDR1 and CDR2 from the germline V gene are SGHRS and YFSETQ. The ends lost 7 bases at V and 7 bases at J; junction bases unmatched: 8. The CDR3 length is 14 residues. The CDR3 region is CASGTGQGGEKLFF. As DNA, the CDR3 is TGCGCCAGCGGCACGGGACAGGGAGGTGAAAAACTGTTTTTT.